This TCR beta chain was sequenced during a study of cytomegalovirus exposure and HLA in healthy donors. Regarding the study as a whole: A classifier reportedly called cytomegalovirus status with high sensitivity and specificity. TCR sequences were mostly rare, though some public TCRs occurred in many donors. A missense DCLRE1C variant was associated with V- and J-gene trimming of TCR beta chains in a later analysis, and an independent cohort replicated the association.

Sampled while nominally healthy, donors likely had unrecorded immune exposures. PCR was performed using 60 Vbeta and 13 Jbeta primers. Profiling relied on immunoSEQ multiplex PCR, and the TCRdb table lists in-frame clones only, not all of them. Here the sample spans about 170,000 clones, under 85% being singletons. Remarks on this clone: Its antigen is unknown.

V lost 6 bases, J lost 0 bases, and 5 bases lay in between. The CDR3 runs to 13 residues. The germline V gene has CDR1 SGHTA and CDR2 FQGNSA. Sample: PBMCs. The rearrangement uses TRBV7-2 and TRBJ2-2, with D possibly matching TRBD1 (5 bases). The clonotype originates from a woman aged 18-29 years in good health and CMV-seropositive. The CDR3 protein is CASRGPNTGELFF. In nucleotides, the CDR3 is TGTGCCAGCAGGGGGCCGAACACCGGGGAGCTGTTTTTT.